This T cell receptor (beta chain) was recovered during a study of T cells in Graves' hyperthyroidism and ophthalmopathy. Uncontrolled infection, other autoimmune disease, pregnancy or lactation disqualified patients from enrolment. Study results and limitations: Ophthalmopathy prediction by the model preceded onset by a median approximately six months. Most thyroid clonotypes that were expanded above 0.001 also turned up in blood.

This clonotype has at least ten counts. The antigen is undetermined. It was RNA transcripts that yielded the amplified TCR beta CDR3 regions. HTBI primers were used for first-round RT-PCR of the TCR CDR3. One entry per CDR3 protein, called by TCRdb with MiXCR from the multiplex PCR reads. The sample lists fewer than 350,000 distinct CDR3 sequences, approximately 14% occurring once. Trimming left V 0 bases short and J 0 bases short, with 11 bases between. Germline CDR1 and CDR2: LNHNV and YYDKDF (reference sequence). The CDR3 is 17 amino acids. Sequencing used blood. The chain combines TRBV15 with TRBJ2-2; D tentatively fits TRBD1 or TRBD2 (6 bases each). The source is a woman between 50 and 59 years old with Graves' hyperthyroidism that later progressed to Graves' ophthalmopathy. The CDR3 DNA is TGTGCCACCAGCAGAGAGGGGGGCAGGGCGAACACCGGGGAGCTGTTTTTT. Amino acid sequence: CATSREGGRANTGELFF.